This T cell receptor (beta chain) emerged from a study of T cells in tuberculosis (dated by TCRdb to the late 2010s). Study-wide context: To characterize T cells specific for the mycobacterial lipid antigen glucose monomycolate (GMM), the study used CD1B tetramers together with high-throughput TCR immunosequencing. With 9 to 11 people per group, a South African clinical cohort compared IGRA-negative adolescents, IGRA-positive adolescents with latent tuberculosis, and adults with active tuberculosis. Paper-wide results and their limitations: Shorter CDR3-alpha lengths in active tuberculosis patients partly drove the smaller NN-distances, and the TCR-beta difference was not statistically significant. An accuracy of 87% (AUROC around 0.9) was reached by a classifier using the diverse GMM-specific repertoire, compared with 70% accuracy when GEM motif frequencies were used. Active tuberculosis TCR-alpha repertoires showed smaller mean NN-distances to GMM-specific TCRs than IGRA-negative controls, suggesting clonal expansion of these TCRs. Clinical samples were selected based on the availability of cryopreserved specimens, with adults included as active tuberculosis cases and adolescents included as controls.

At study entry, adolescents were screened for latent tuberculosis infection by tuberculin skin test and QuantiFERON-TB GOLD In-Tube IGRA. Immunosequencing was performed on unsorted cryopreserved PBMC and covered roughly 100,000 T cells per clinical donor on average. Eleven high schools in the Worcester region of the Western Cape, South Africa, served as enrollment sites for adolescents aged 12 to 18 years. Some ten M. tuberculosis-infected adolescents and about 10 uninfected adolescents, matched for age and sex, were selected. For the adolescents, PBMC were isolated by density centrifugation from freshly drawn heparinized blood and then cryopreserved. The immunoSEQ multiplex PCR assay was used to generate TCR libraries, with TCR-beta and/or TCR-alpha/delta assays applied to each sample. The Illumina high-throughput platform was used to sequence the amplified TCR libraries. In the paper's pipeline: Clustering and dimensionality reduction relied on pairwise TCRdist distances among GMM-specific receptors from T cells that were either sorted ex vivo or expanded in vitro. Each clinical repertoire was scored by mean NN-distance, the average TCRdist to the nearest 10% of tetramer-positive reference sequences. GEM TCR motif frequency was computed as the fraction of unique TCRs matching known GEM sequences by V/J usage and CDR3 length. Active tuberculosis was classified by linear discriminant analysis with leave-one-out cross-validation, implemented in scikit-learn. TCRdb mirrors the immuneACCESS table, restricted to in-frame sequences. Some clones are absent from its copies; in checked studies, under half trace to an unresolved V gene, and the reason for the others is unknown. V, J and clone size are those of that table, while D and trimming were read from the DNA. The sample table shows 25,000 to 35,000 clones, and approximately 93% are seen once. 8% of the sample comes from the top ten.

On this clone itself: Its antigen is not yet known. No much larger clone exists at a distance of one base, and base qualities are not known.

Sequenced material: PBMCs. This TCR came from a donor between 10 and 35 years old with latent tuberculosis or without tuberculosis infection.

The CDR3 is CASGREANQPQHF. Read as DNA, the sequence is TGTGCCAGCGGCAGGGAGGCTAATCAGCCCCAGCATTTT. The receptor chain draws on TRBV2 and TRBJ1-5, and perhaps TRBD1 as D gene, on 5 matching bases. The CDR3 spans 13 residues, from the cysteine through the phenylalanine. The DNA shown is the 39-base CDR3, in frame from base 1. From a lookup of the germline V gene, CDR1 and CDR2 are SNHLY and FYNNEI. The trim is 8 bases for V and 4 bases for J, with a gap of 12 bases between the germline ends.